A single sample is the source of the 6 T cell receptor beta chains below, sequenced in a study of radiation and T cells in renal cell carcinoma. Sequencing was performed with immunoSEQ multiplex PCR; in TCRdb, only in-frame clones are kept and a portion is missing. Among around 95,000 clones, roughly 88% were seen once, and the ten largest hold more than 7%. As for time point: blood 4 weeks post-SBRT, at nephrectomy. Treatment of the sample: 15 Gy SBRT to primary tumor, nephrectomy 4 weeks later. The source was blood, collected from a patient whose treatment included radiotherapy and nephrectomy. The origin of the receptors is a man between 60 and 70 years old with renal cell carcinoma.

This chain uses TRBV5-1 with TRBJ2-7; TRBD2 agrees at 12 bases. Germline trimming cut 8 bases from V and 4 bases from J; bases unmatched to any gene: 16. The germline CDR1 and CDR2 sequences are SGHRS and YFSETQ. The CDR3 is 17 residues long. The CDR3 nucleotides are TGCGCCAGGGCTACGACGCTAGCGGGAGGGCCTAGGTACGAGCAGTACTTC. This encodes CARATTLAGGPRYEQYF. Together with reference TRBV5-1 and TRBJ2-7, the CDR3 gives the full variable domain: KAGVTQTPRYLIKTRGQQVTLSCSPISGHRSVSWYQQTPGQGLQFLFEYFSETQRNKGNFPGRFSGRQFSNSRSEMNVSTLELGDSALYLCARATTLAGGPRYEQYFGPGTRLTVT.

This chain joins TRBV19 and TRBJ2-3; the match to TRBD2 covers 11 bases. The CDR3 is 15 amino acids. The trim removed 6 bases at V and 4 bases at J, leaving 6 bases unmatched. Germline values: CDR1 LNHDA, CDR2 SQIVND (reference sequence). As DNA, the CDR3 is TGTGCCAGTAGCCTTAGCGGGAGGGCCGCAGATACGCAGTATTTT. It codes for CASSLSGRAADTQYF.

This chain connects TRBV29-1 to TRBJ2-2; D not certain. Germline CDR1 and CDR2: SQVTM and ANQGSEA. Trimming took 1 base from V and 1 from J, leaving 4 bases between them. There are 13 residues in the CDR3. The CDR3 sequence: CSVEVRNTGELFF. CDR3 DNA: TGCAGCGTTGAAGTTAGGAACACCGGGGAGCTGTTTTTT.

This rearrangement joins TRBV19 to TRBJ2-1; TRBD2 might be the D (6 bases). V dropped 2 bases and J dropped 4 bases, with 12 bases sitting between them. Germline V gene lookup returns CDR1 LNHDA and CDR2 SQIVND (reference sequence). This CDR3 contains 15 residues. The CDR3 bases are TGTGCCAGTAGTATAAGGGCTAGCGAGTACAATGAGCAGTTCTTC. It specifies CASSIRASEYNEQFF.

The rearrangement links TRBV10-1 to TRBJ1-5; TRBD1 aligns across 9 bases. The CDR3 contains 12 residues. Germline V gives CDR1 WNHNN, CDR2 SYGVQD (reference sequence). V shed 2 bases and J 10 bases; nucleotides not matched to a gene: 0. CDR3 nucleotide sequence: TGCGCCAGCAGTGAGACAGGGGGCCCCCAGCATTTT. Amino acid sequence: CASSETGGPQHF.

This clone has just one count. This chain uses TRBV6-1 with TRBJ2-7; D call uncertain. V was cut by 6 bases and J by 2 bases, with 11 bases left in between. The germline V gene has CDR1 MNHNS and CDR2 SASEGT. The CDR3 loop spans 13 amino acids. DNA of the CDR3: TGTGCCAGCAGACCGACTGCAGCCTACGAGCAGTACTTC. Its translation is CASRPTAAYEQYF.